This T cell receptor (beta chain) was captured in a study of beta chain features in type 1 diabetes listed by TCRdb under 2018. Study-wide context: No differences in mean age, gender distribution, total cell number or subset yield were found between patients and healthy donors. Naive and central memory subsets were obtained from all 30 or so donors, but regulatory and stem cell-like memory subsets were isolated from only 8 patients and 8 healthy donors. A total of roughly 100 million sorted cells were examined across all samples, and a strong correlation was observed between cell number per subset and RNA yield. In the study, recently diagnosed type 1 diabetes patients and matched healthy donors were compared on the TCRB repertoires of their sorted circulating CD4+ T cell subsets.

Results the study describes overall, beyond this receptor: Patients with type 1 diabetes made fewer insertions and deleted more nucleotides at VDJ recombination sites, implying thymic rearrangement abnormalities. Because small numbers of individuals were included in the HLA sub-analyses, any influence of HLA type on TCRB rearrangement was left unresolved. Because cDNA was sequenced instead of genomic DNA, activated cells with high expression could be over-represented, although the groups did not differ in activation or CD3 levels. Naive, central memory and regulatory TCRB repertoires appeared to be more similar among patients than among healthy donors. A moderate but significant shortening of TCRB CDR3 length was observed in type 1 diabetes patients in all four CD4+ subsets. Shorter templates might be favored by PCR, yet because patient and control samples were amplified and corrected together, any such skew would affect both groups equally.

This clone was counted between two and nine times. Its antigen specificity is not known. No much larger clonotype is one base removed from it; base qualities were not supplied. All of the isolated RNA was reverse transcribed with the High Capacity cDNA Reverse Transcription Kit, so expressed TCRB transcripts were sequenced. Deep immunoSEQ sequencing was applied to naive, central memory and regulatory T cell samples, giving an average of around 3.8 million total reads per sample. After sorted cells were lysed in RLT buffer, RNA was extracted with DNase-treated RNeasy Micro or Mini kits, with the choice depending on cell number. To prevent cross-contamination, every cell subset was processed on its own, while patient and healthy donor samples were processed together. Using the immunoSEQ multiplex PCR, TCRB sequences were amplified from cDNA into 87-bp fragments spanning the CDR3 region. Sequencing of the amplicons was performed on the Illumina HiSeq platform. In the source study's methods: PCR bias was computationally corrected using synthetic template baselines, reads within Hamming distance 2 were collapsed, and singletons that could not be merged were discarded. Reads were aligned against IMGT so that V, D and J genes, CDR3 length and insertions or deletions at six rearrangement sites could be assigned. Clonotype counts were normalized to sorted cell number within each subset before computing true diversity and Gini coefficients with the tcR R package. Repertoire sharing was quantified using the overlap coefficient calculated on TCRB nucleotide sequences. TCRdb limited this immuneACCESS table to in-frame rearrangements with V and J called. A share of clones is missing; checked studies link under half to unresolved V genes, and the rest is unexplained. That table is the source of V, J and clone size, and D and trimming were worked out from the DNA. This sample is represented by 300,000 to 350,000 clones; around 15% of them were singletons. Over 5% of the sample comes from the top ten.

The CDR3 has 14 amino acids, counting the end cysteine and phenylalanine. CDR3 DNA is the only sequence kept; it has 42 bases, read in frame from the first base. V and J are truncated by 5 bases and 7 bases respectively, leaving an intervening sequence of 15 bases. For CDR1 and CDR2, the germline V gene (reference sequence) lists SEHNR and FQNEAQ. From each donor, a single peripheral blood sample of around 120 mL on average was drawn into heparinised tubes. A BD FACSAria II was used to sort naive, central memory, regulatory and stem cell-like memory CD4+ T cells with a panel that included CD45RO, CCR7, CD25, CD127, CD95 and CD27. Every sorted population had a purity above 95%. PBMCs were isolated right away by Lymphoprep density gradient centrifugation and were stained directly, without culture. So that batch effects would be minimized, each experiment stained and sorted samples in pairs, pairing one healthy donor with one patient.

The sequenced material came from central memory CD4+ T cells from blood. The rearranged chain carries TRBV7-9 and TRBJ1-5, and TRBD1 may be the D gene, going by 6 matching bases. This TCR was sampled from a man aged 30 to 39 in good health. The sequence in DNA is TGTGCCAGCAGCCAGTCAGGGGAGGGGCAGCCCCAGCATTTT. Protein translation: CASSQSGEGQPQHF. Beyond the CDR3, the reference TRBV7-9 and TRBJ1-5 genes provide the residues; the full variable domain reads: DTGVSQNPRHKITKRGQNVTFRCDPISEHNRLYWYRQTLGQGPEFLTYFQNEAQLEKSRLLSDRFSAERPKGSFSTLEIQRTEQGDSAMYLCASSQSGEGQPQHFGDGTRLSIL.